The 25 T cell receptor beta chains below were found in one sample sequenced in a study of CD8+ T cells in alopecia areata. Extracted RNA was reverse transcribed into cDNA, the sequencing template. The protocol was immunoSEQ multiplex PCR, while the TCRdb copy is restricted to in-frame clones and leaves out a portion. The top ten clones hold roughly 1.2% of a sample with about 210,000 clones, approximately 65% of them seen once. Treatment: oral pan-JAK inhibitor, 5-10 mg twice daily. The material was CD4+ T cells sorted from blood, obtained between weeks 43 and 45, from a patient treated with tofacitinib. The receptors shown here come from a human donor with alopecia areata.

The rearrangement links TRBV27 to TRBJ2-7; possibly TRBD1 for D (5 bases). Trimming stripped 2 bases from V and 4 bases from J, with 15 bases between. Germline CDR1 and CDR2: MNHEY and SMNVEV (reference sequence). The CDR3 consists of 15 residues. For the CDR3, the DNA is TGTGCCAGCAGTTTAGGATCAAGGGGAAAGTACGAGCAGTACTTC. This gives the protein CASSLGSRGKYEQYF.

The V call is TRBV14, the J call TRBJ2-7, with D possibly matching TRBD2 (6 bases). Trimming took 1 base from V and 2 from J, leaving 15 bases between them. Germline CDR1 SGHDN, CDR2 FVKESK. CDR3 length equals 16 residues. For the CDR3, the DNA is TGTGCCAGCAGCCAAGTAGGGCGGGGAGCTACCTACGAGCAGTACTTC. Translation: CASSQVGRGATYEQYF.

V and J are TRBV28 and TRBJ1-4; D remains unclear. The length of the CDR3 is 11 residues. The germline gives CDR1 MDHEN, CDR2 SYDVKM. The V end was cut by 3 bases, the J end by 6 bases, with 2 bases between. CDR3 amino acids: CASSFHEKLFF. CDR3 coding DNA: TGTGCCAGCAGTTTCCATGAAAAACTGTTTTTT.

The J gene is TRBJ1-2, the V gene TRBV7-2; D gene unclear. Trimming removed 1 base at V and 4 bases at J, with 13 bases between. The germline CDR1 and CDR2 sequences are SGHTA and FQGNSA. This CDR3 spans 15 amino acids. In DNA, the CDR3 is TGTGCCAGCAGCTTAGTAGCAGGCGAGAGCTATGGCTACACCTTC. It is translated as CASSLVAGESYGYTF.

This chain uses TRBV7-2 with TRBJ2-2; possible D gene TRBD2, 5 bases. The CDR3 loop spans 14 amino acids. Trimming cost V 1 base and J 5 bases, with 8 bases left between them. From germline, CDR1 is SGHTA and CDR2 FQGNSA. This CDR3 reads CASSLERGTGELFF. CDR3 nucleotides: TGTGCCAGCAGCTTAGAGCGAGGGACCGGGGAGCTGTTTTTT.

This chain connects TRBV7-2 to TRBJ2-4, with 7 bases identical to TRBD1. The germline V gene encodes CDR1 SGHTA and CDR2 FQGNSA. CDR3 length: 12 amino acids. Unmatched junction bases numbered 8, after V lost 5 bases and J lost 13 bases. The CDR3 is CASSPQQGSQYF. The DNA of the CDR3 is TGTGCCAGCAGCCCTCAACAGGGGTCGCAGTACTTC.

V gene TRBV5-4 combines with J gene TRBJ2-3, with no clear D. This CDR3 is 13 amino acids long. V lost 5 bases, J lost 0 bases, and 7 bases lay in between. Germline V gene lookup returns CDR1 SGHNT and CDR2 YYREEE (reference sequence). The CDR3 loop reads CASSPLSTDTQYF. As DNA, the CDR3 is TGTGCCAGCAGTCCACTAAGCACAGATACGCAGTATTTT. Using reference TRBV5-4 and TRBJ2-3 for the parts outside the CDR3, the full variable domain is ETGVTQSPTHLIKTRGQQVTLRCSSQSGHNTVSWYQQALGQGPQFIFQYYREEENGRGNFPPRFSGLQFPNYSSELNVNALELDDSALYLCASSPLSTDTQYFGPGTRLTVL.

This chain's CDR3 is CASSVSGQTSYEQYF. CDR3 coding DNA: TGTGCCAGCAGCGTATCGGGACAGACTTCCTACGAGCAGTACTTC. The V call is TRBV9, the J call TRBJ2-7, with TRBD1 matching 7 bases. J lost 1 base, V lost 1 base, and 5 bases had no gene match. CDR3 length: 15 residues. Germline V gives CDR1 SGDLS, CDR2 YYNGEE.

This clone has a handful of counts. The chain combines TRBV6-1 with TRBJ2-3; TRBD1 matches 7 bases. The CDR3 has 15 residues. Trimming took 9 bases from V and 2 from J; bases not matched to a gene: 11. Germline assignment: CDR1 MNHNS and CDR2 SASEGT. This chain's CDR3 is CASVLQGTFTDTQYF. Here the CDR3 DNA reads TGTGCCAGTGTGTTACAGGGGACCTTCACAGATACGCAGTATTTT.

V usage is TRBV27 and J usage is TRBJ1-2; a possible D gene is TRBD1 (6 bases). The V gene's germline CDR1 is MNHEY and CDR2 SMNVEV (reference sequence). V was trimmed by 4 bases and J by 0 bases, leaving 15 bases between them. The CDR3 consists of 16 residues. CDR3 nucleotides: TGTGCCAGCAGTTCAAAACGGGACATCCCTAACTATGGCTACACCTTC. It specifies CASSSKRDIPNYGYTF.

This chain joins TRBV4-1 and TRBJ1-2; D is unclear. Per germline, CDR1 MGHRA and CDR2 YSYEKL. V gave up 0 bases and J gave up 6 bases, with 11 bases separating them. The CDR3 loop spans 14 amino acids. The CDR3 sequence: CASSQDLPRDGYTF. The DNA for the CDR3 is TGCGCCAGCAGCCAAGATCTTCCGAGAGATGGCTACACCTTC.

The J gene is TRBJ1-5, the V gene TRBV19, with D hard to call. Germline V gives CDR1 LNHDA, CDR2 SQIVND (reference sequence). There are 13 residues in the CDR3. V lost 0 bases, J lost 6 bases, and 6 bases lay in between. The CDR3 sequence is CASSIDRGQPQHF. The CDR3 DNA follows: TGTGCCAGTAGTATAGATCGGGGTCAGCCCCAGCATTTT.

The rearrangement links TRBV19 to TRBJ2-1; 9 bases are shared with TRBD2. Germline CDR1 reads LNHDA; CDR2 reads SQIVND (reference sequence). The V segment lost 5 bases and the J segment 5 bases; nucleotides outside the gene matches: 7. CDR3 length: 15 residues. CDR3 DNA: TGTGCCAGTAGTCCACAGCGGGGGGCCCACAATGAGCAGTTCTTC. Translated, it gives CASSPQRGAHNEQFF.

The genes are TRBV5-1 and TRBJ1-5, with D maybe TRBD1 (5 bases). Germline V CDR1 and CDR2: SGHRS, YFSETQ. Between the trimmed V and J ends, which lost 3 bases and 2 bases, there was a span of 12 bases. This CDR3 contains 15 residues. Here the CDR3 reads CASSSSGLGNQPQHF. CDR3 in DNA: TGCGCCAGCAGCTCGTCGGGACTTGGCAATCAGCCCCAGCATTTT.

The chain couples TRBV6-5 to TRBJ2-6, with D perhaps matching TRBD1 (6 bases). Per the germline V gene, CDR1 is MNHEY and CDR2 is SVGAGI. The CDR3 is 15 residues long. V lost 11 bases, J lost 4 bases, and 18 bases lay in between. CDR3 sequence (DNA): TGTGCCGGGAGCGGACAGTTGCAGGGGGCCAACGTCCTGACTTTC. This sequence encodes CAGSGQLQGANVLTF.

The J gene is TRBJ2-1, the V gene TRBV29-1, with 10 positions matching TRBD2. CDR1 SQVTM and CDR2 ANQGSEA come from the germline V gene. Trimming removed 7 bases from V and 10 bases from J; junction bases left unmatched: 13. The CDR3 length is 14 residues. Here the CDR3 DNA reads TGCAGCGAATCTAGCGGGGGAGACCCATGGGAGCAGTTCTTC. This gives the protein CSESSGGDPWEQFF.

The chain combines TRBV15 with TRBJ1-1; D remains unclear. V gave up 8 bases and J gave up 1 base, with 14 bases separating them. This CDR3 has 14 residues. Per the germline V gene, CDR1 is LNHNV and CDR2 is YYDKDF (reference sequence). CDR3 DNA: TGTGCCACCGGTCTTGGACGGACGAACACTGAAGCTTTCTTT. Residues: CATGLGRTNTEAFF. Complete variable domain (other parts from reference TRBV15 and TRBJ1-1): DAMVIQNPRYQVTQFGKPVTLSCSQTLNHNVMYWYQQKSSQAPKLLFHYYDKDFNNEADTPDNFQSRRPNTSFCFLDIRSPGLGDTAMYLCATGLGRTNTEAFFGQGTRLTVV.

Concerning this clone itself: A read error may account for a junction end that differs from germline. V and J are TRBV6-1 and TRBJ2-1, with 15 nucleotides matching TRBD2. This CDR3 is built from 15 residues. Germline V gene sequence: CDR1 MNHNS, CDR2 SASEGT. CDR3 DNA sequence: TGTGCCATCAGTGAAGGGACTAGCGGGGGGCATGAGCAGTTCTTC. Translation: CAISEGTSGGHEQFF.

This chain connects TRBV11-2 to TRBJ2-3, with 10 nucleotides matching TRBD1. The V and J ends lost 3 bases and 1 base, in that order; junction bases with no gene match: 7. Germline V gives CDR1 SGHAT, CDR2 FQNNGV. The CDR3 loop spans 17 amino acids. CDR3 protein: CASSFYLDRGGTDTQYF. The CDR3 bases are TGTGCCAGCAGCTTCTACCTGGACAGGGGGGGCACAGATACGCAGTATTTT.

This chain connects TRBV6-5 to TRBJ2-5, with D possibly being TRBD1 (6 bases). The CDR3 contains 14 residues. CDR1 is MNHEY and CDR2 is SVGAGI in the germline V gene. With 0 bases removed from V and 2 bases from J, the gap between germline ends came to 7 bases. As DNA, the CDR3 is TGTGCCAGCAGTTACTCAGGGGGACAAGAGACCCAGTACTTC. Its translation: CASSYSGGQETQYF.

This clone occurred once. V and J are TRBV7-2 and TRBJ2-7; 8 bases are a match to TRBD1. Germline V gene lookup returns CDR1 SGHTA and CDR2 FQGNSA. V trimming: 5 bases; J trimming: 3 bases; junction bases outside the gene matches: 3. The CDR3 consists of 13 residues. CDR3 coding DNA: TGTGCCAGCAGCCGGGACAGGTACTACGAGCAGTACTTC. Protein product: CASSRDRYYEQYF. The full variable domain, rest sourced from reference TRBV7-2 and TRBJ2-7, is GAGVSQSPSNKVTEKGKDVELRCDPISGHTALYWYRQSLGQGLEFLIYFQGNSAPDKSGLPSDRFSAERTGGSVSTLTIQRTQQEDSAVYLCASSRDRYYEQYFGPGTRLTVT.

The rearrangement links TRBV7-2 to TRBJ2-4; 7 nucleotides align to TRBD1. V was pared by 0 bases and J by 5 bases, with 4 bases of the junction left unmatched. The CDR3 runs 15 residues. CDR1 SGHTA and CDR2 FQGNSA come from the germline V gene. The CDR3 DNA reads TGTGCCAGCAGCTTAGCAGACAGGGCCGAAAACATTCAGTACTTC. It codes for CASSLADRAENIQYF.

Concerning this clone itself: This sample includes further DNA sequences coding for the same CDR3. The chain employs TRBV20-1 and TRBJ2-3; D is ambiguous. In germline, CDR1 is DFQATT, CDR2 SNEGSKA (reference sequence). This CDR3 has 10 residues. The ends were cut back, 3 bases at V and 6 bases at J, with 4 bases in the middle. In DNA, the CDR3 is TGCAGTGCTAGGACGGATACGCAGTATTTT. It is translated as CSARTDTQYF.

For the CDR3, the DNA is TGTGCCACCAGCAGAGGCAGGTTCAATCAGCCCCAGCATTTT. Protein: CATSRGRFNQPQHF. This chain uses TRBV15 with TRBJ1-5; no clear D. Trimming cost V 1 base and J 3 bases, with 7 bases left between them. CDR3 length: 14 residues. Germline CDR1 reads LNHNV; CDR2 reads YYDKDF (reference sequence). Based on the CDR3 plus reference TRBV15 and TRBJ1-5, the full variable domain is DAMVIQNPRYQVTQFGKPVTLSCSQTLNHNVMYWYQQKSSQAPKLLFHYYDKDFNNEADTPDNFQSRRPNTSFCFLDIRSPGLGDTAMYLCATSRGRFNQPQHFGDGTRLSIL.

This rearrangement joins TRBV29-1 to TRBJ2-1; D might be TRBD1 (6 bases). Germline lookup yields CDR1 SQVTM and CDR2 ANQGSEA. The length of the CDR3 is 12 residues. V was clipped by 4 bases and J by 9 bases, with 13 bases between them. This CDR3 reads CSVAQGKAEQFF. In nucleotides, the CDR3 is TGCAGCGTTGCACAGGGAAAGGCTGAGCAGTTCTTC.